A single sample gave rise to the 21 T cell receptor beta chains below, sequenced in a study of identical twins. A single record per CDR3 protein comes from TCRdb applying MiXCR to the 5' RACE reads. The sample lists about 190,000 distinct CDR3 sequences, 15% to 20% occurring once. The data also belong to a second study, concerning T cells expressing NK-cell markers.

What was sequenced was CD8+ T cells sorted from blood. Receptor source: a woman younger than 35 in good health.

The J gene is TRBJ2-7, the V gene TRBV5-1; perhaps D is TRBD1 or TRBD2 (6 bases each). V was cut by 4 bases and J by 6 bases, with 14 bases left in between. Per the germline V gene, CDR1 is SGHRS and CDR2 is YFSETQ. The CDR3 is 13 residues long. The CDR3, as DNA: TGCGCCAGCAGCCCATGGGGGGCTGGCGAGCAGTACTTC. Translating gives CASSPWGAGEQYF.

This clonotype was detected a few times. This sequence joins TRBV7-8 and TRBJ2-5; D gene uncertain. The germline CDR1 and CDR2 sequences are SGHVS and FQNEAQ. Trimming removed 2 bases at V and 2 bases at J, with 9 bases between. This CDR3 is built from 14 residues. CDR3 in amino acids: CASSLMASQETQYF. In nucleotides, the CDR3 is TGTGCCAGCAGCTTAATGGCCAGTCAAGAGACCCAGTACTTC.

V gene TRBV4-1 combines with J gene TRBJ2-7; 11 bases match TRBD1. The junction had 6 bases not matched to a gene; V was cut back by 3 bases and J by 2 bases. The CDR3 consists of 16 residues. CDR1 and CDR2 from the germline V gene are MGHRA and YSYEKL. The CDR3 reads CASSHVGTGGTYEQYF. The DNA for the CDR3 is TGCGCCAGCAGCCACGTCGGGACAGGGGGGACCTACGAGCAGTACTTC.

The rearrangement joins TRBV7-9 to TRBJ1-2; TRBD1 might be the D (6 bases). The CDR3 runs to 16 residues. Germline V lookup: CDR1 SEHNR, CDR2 FQNEAQ (reference sequence). Trimming pared 3 bases from V and 6 bases from J, leaving 20 bases between. CDR3: CASSLIPATGLDGYTF. CDR3 sequence (DNA): TGTGCCAGCAGCTTGATCCCCGCGACAGGATTAGATGGCTACACCTTC.

The rearrangement uses TRBV11-2 and TRBJ2-2, with 12 bases fitting TRBD2. This CDR3 region has 16 residues. CDR1 is SGHAT, CDR2 FQNNGV, per germline. V shed 5 bases, J shed 6 bases, and the junction held 7 bases outside the gene matches. The CDR3 bases are TGTGCCAGCAGCGGAGCTAGCGGGAGGGTGGCCGGGGAGCTGTTTTTT. Its protein product is CASSGASGRVAGELFF.

This chain connects TRBV7-2 to TRBJ2-7; D might be TRBD2 (5 bases). The length of the CDR3 is 14 residues. Deletions cut 3 bases from V and 3 bases from J, with 12 bases between. The V gene's germline CDR1 is SGHTA and CDR2 FQGNSA. CDR3 in amino acids: CASSFGGSYYEQYF. The CDR3 nucleotides read TGTGCCAGCAGCTTTGGAGGATCCTACTACGAGCAGTACTTC.

There are a few counts of this clonotype. V gene TRBV9 combines with J gene TRBJ2-1; 9 positions agree with TRBD2. V shed 0 bases and J 6 bases; nucleotides not matched to a gene: 1. Germline CDR1 SGDLS, CDR2 YYNGEE. This CDR3 is 14 amino acids long. Here the CDR3 reads CASSVGGRGNEQFF. CDR3 nucleotide sequence: TGTGCCAGCAGCGTAGGCGGGAGGGGCAATGAGCAGTTCTTC.

CDR3 nucleotides: TGTGCCACCAGCAGAGATCCAGAGGGTAGCGGGAGGGTCGACCGCTCCTACAATGAGCAGTTCTTC. Amino acid sequence: CATSRDPEGSGRVDRSYNEQFF. The chain couples TRBV15 to TRBJ2-1, with 11 positions matching TRBD2. The J segment lost 0 bases and the V segment lost 0 bases, leaving 16 bases of the junction unmatched. This CDR3 contains 22 residues. Germline V gene data show CDR1 as LNHNV and CDR2 as YYDKDF (reference sequence).

This clonotype was seen a few times. V and J are TRBV5-6 and TRBJ1-5; no firm D call. CDR1 is SGHDT and CDR2 is YYEEEE in the germline V gene. V lost 7 bases and J lost 4, with 9 bases in between. This CDR3 comprises 12 residues. CDR3 coding DNA: TGTGCCAGCCAGCTGGGGAATCAGCCCCAGCATTTT. Translated: CASQLGNQPQHF.

The V and J genes are TRBV10-2 and TRBJ2-5; D may match TRBD1 or TRBD2 (5 bases each). The CDR3 is 14 residues long. Germline V gene sequence: CDR1 WSHSY, CDR2 SAAADI. V was pared by 4 bases and J by 5 bases, with 14 bases between. CDR3 in DNA: TGCGCCAGCAGTGGGGTACTCGAGGGGGAGACCCAGTACTTC. Translation: CASSGVLEGETQYF.

The rearrangement links TRBV9 to TRBJ2-3, with TRBD2 identical over 12 bases. Germline V CDR1 and CDR2: SGDLS, YYNGEE. This CDR3 spans 16 amino acids. After removal of 3 bases from V and 1 base from J, the junction contained 3 bases not matched to a gene. The DNA for the CDR3 is TGTGCCAGCAGCGCTAGCGGGAGGGCCGGCACAGATACGCAGTATTTT. As protein: CASSASGRAGTDTQYF.

This clonotype was recorded a few times. The chain uses TRBV7-2 and TRBJ2-2; D call uncertain. Germline CDR1 reads SGHTA; CDR2 reads FQGNSA. CDR3 length equals 14 residues. V was clipped by 9 bases and J by 5 bases, with 16 bases between them. The DNA for the CDR3 is TGTGCCAGGGAGCCAGGAGTGTTTACCGGGGAGCTGTTTTTT. Translating gives CAREPGVFTGELFF.

The chain is built from TRBV27 and TRBJ2-2; maybe TRBD2 (6 bases). The V and J ends lost 7 bases and 4 bases respectively, with 10 bases between them. This CDR3 spans 13 amino acids. CDR1 is MNHEY, CDR2 SMNVEV, per germline (reference sequence). This chain's CDR3 is CASKPGSTGELFF. The DNA of the CDR3 is TGTGCCAGCAAGCCCGGGAGCACCGGGGAGCTGTTTTTT.

The chain combines TRBV12-3 or TRBV12-4 with TRBJ2-1, with D possibly TRBD2 on 5 matching bases. This CDR3 is built from 15 residues. V was cut by 2 bases and J by 3 bases, with 11 bases left in between. DNA for the CDR3: TGTGCCAGCAGTTTAAGTTTGGCGGGCTACAATGAGCAGTTCTTC. As protein: CASSLSLAGYNEQFF.

This clonotype appeared a few times. This sequence joins TRBV29-1 and TRBJ2-1; the D is unclear. This CDR3 region has 11 residues. Looked up from germline, CDR1 is SQVTM and CDR2 is ANQGSEA. Trimming stripped 4 bases from V and 9 bases from J, with 10 bases between. Here the CDR3 DNA reads TGCAGCGTTGTAGGCGGCCCTGAGCAGTTCTTC. It encodes CSVVGGPEQFF.

This clonotype came up a few times. The chain joins TRBV7-8 to TRBJ2-7; 11 bases line up with TRBD1. This CDR3 has 15 amino acids. Germline-derived CDR1 and CDR2 are SGHVS and FQNEAQ. The trim removed 5 bases at V and 2 bases at J, leaving 5 bases unmatched. CDR3 protein: CASSTRDRGAYEQYF. CDR3 coding DNA: TGTGCCAGCAGCACCCGGGACAGGGGGGCCTACGAGCAGTACTTC.

The CDR3 coding sequence is TGTGCCAGCAGTTTTGGGCAAGCTACAGATACGCAGTATTTT. Translation gives CASSFGQATDTQYF. The V call is TRBV12-3 or TRBV12-4, the J call TRBJ2-3; unclear D gene. V lost 3 bases, J lost 3 bases, and 10 bases lay in between. The CDR3 runs to 14 residues.

This clonotype was counted a few times. V is TRBV4-3 and J is TRBJ2-1; 7 nucleotides line up with TRBD2. Germline V lookup: CDR1 LGHNA, CDR2 YSLEER. The CDR3 sequence is 16 residues long. The V and J ends lost 5 bases and 2 bases, in that order; junction bases with no gene match: 9. DNA for the CDR3: TGCGCCAGCAGCGCTGGTGGGAGGGTCCCCTACAATGAGCAGTTCTTC. This codes for CASSAGGRVPYNEQFF.

The chain is built from TRBV4-2 and TRBJ1-1, with unresolved D. V gave up 0 bases and J gave up 1 base, with 15 bases separating them. The CDR3 runs 17 residues. The germline gives CDR1 LGHNA, CDR2 YNFKEQ. The CDR3 bases are TGTGCCAGCAGCCAAGAAAGATGGAGGTCCGCGAACACTGAAGCTTTCTTT. Residues: CASSQERWRSANTEAFF.

This chain joins TRBV29-1 and TRBJ2-7; D gene unclear. The CDR3 contains 12 residues. Germline loops: CDR1 SQVTM, CDR2 ANQGSEA. V lost 4 bases and J lost 3, with 10 bases in between. CDR3 region: CSVVEHGYEQYF. The CDR3, as DNA: TGCAGCGTTGTTGAACACGGCTACGAGCAGTACTTC.

This clonotype was counted only a few times. V is TRBV7-9 and J is TRBJ2-7; 8 positions match TRBD1. This CDR3 region has 16 residues. Germline assignment: CDR1 SEHNR and CDR2 FQNEAQ (reference sequence). The V segment lost 0 bases and the J segment 3 bases; nucleotides outside the gene matches: 7. CDR3 in DNA: TGTGCCAGCAGCTTAGCGCGGACAGGGAGATTCTACGAGCAGTACTTC. Encoded protein: CASSLARTGRFYEQYF.